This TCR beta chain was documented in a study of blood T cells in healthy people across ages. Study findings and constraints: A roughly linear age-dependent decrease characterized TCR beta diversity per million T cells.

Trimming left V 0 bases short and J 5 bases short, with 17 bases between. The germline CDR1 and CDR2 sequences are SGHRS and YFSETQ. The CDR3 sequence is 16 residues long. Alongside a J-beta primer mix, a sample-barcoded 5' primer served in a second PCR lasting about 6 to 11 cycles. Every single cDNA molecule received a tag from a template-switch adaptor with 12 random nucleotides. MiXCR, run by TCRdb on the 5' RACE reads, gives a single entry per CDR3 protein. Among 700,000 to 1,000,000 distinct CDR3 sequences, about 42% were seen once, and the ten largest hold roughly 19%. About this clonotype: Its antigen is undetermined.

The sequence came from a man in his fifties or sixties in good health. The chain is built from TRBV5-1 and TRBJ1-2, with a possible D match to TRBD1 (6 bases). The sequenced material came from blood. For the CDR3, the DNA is TGCGCCAGCAGCTTGGCCCCAGGACAGACGATGTATGGCTACACCTTC. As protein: CASSLAPGQTMYGYTF.